The 16 T cell receptor beta chains below come from one sample, sequenced in a study of T cells in Graves' hyperthyroidism and ophthalmopathy. Amplified TCR beta CDR3 regions came from RNA transcripts. In the first-round RT-PCR of the TCR CDR3, the HTBI primer set was used. One entry per CDR3 protein results from TCRdb running MiXCR on the multiplex PCR reads. The data contain hundreds of thousands of distinct CDR3 sequences, about 15% of them seen just once; the ten biggest clones take up under 15%. Source material: blood. The receptors stem from a man aged 18 to 29 with Graves' ophthalmopathy.

There are many counts of this clonotype. The CDR3 region has the DNA TGTGCCAGCAGCTTTTACGGGACTAGCGGGATCAATGAGCAGTTCTTC. Encoded protein: CASSFYGTSGINEQFF. The rearrangement uses TRBV7-3 and TRBJ2-1; TRBD2 agrees at 13 bases. CDR3 size: 16 residues. Unmatched junction bases numbered 5, after V lost 3 bases and J lost 6 bases. Germline assignment: CDR1 SGHTA and CDR2 FQGTGA.

The V call is TRBV9, the J call TRBJ1-5; TRBD1 might be the D (5 bases). V lost 0 bases and J 0 bases, leaving 16 bases between the germline ends. Germline V lookup: CDR1 SGDLS, CDR2 YYNGEE. The CDR3 is 18 amino acids. Here the CDR3 DNA reads TGTGCCAGCAGCGTAGGTGAACATTGGGGGGGTAGCAATCAGCCCCAGCATTTT. Encoded protein: CASSVGEHWGGSNQPQHF.

This clonotype was detected only once. This sequence may be a read error, since a much larger clone differs from it by one base. The chain is built from TRBV12-3 or TRBV12-4 and TRBJ1-5; 7 positions match TRBD1. The junction had 12 bases not matched to a gene; V was cut back by 5 bases and J by 5 bases. This CDR3 spans 16 amino acids. The CDR3 sequence is CASSPGTALSHQPQHF. The CDR3 bases are TGTGCCAGCAGTCCCGGGACAGCCCTCTCCCATCAGCCCCAGCATTTT.

This clonotype appeared a few times. The chain links TRBV6-1 to TRBJ2-7; TRBD2 aligns across 10 bases. CDR1 is MNHNS, CDR2 SASEGT, per germline. The CDR3 is made up of 15 amino acids. V trimming: 1 base; J trimming: 6 bases; junction bases outside the gene matches: 6. In DNA form, the CDR3 reads TGTGCCAGCAGTGAAGGGTCTAGCGGGAGTCGCGAGCAGTACTTC. It encodes CASSEGSSGSREQYF.

This clonotype was detected ten times or more. This chain connects TRBV3-1 to TRBJ2-7; no clear D. The V gene lost 1 base and the J gene lost 3 bases, with 7 bases spanning the gap. Germline V gives CDR1 LGHDT, CDR2 YNNKEL (reference sequence). The CDR3 spans 13 residues. Here the CDR3 DNA reads TGTGCCAGCAGCCAAGTCGGCAACTACGAGCAGTACTTC. It encodes CASSQVGNYEQYF.

With respect to this clonotype: This may be a read error, as it is one base from a much larger clone. The CDR3 sequence is CASSYGATYEQFF. The CDR3 bases are TGTGCCAGCAGTTACGGGGCCACCTACGAGCAGTTCTTC. V usage is TRBV6-5 and J usage is TRBJ2-1; a possible D gene is TRBD1 (5 bases). Germline CDR1 MNHEY, CDR2 SVGAGI. This CDR3 has 13 amino acids. Trimming took 2 bases from V and 10 from J, leaving 12 bases between them.

This clonotype was counted at least ten times. CDR3 region: CASSLTGGKNTEAFF. Written as DNA, the CDR3 is TGTGCCAGCAGCTTAACGGGTGGAAAGAACACTGAAGCTTTCTTT. This chain connects TRBV7-3 to TRBJ1-1; no definite D call. Germline CDR1 is SGHTA and CDR2 is FQGTGA. Trimming took 0 bases from V and 1 from J, leaving 9 bases between them. This CDR3 has 15 residues.

This clonotype was counted a few times. The chain combines TRBV3-1 with TRBJ2-3; tentative D call: TRBD2 (6 bases). V lost 5 bases and J lost 0, with 18 bases in between. This CDR3 is 17 amino acids long. The germline gives CDR1 LGHDT, CDR2 YNNKEL (reference sequence). CDR3 DNA sequence: TGTGCCAGCAGCAACGTGAGGGCTAGCGATAGCACAGATACGCAGTATTTT. It yields the protein CASSNVRASDSTDTQYF.

This clonotype was detected many times. The chain carries TRBV12-3 or TRBV12-4 and TRBJ1-1; no reliable D call. The V and J ends lost 1 base and 1 base respectively, with 7 bases between them. CDR3 length: 14 residues. CDR3 bases: TGTGCCAGCAGTTTAGTTCCAGGGAACACTGAAGCTTTCTTT. Residues: CASSLVPGNTEAFF.

This clonotype turned up a few times. This may stem from a read error, because a much larger clone lies one nucleotide away. This chain connects TRBV6-1 to TRBJ1-5, with D perhaps matching TRBD1 (5 bases). V was pared by 7 bases and J by 6 bases, with 19 bases between. CDR1 is MNHNS and CDR2 is SASEGT in the germline V gene. The CDR3 contains 15 residues. The CDR3 spells CASTTGGAHGQPQHF. DNA for the CDR3: TGTGCCAGCACTACGGGAGGGGCGCACGGTCAGCCCCAGCATTTT.

The J gene is TRBJ1-6, the V gene TRBV12-3 or TRBV12-4, with D tentatively TRBD1 (5 bases). CDR3 length: 14 amino acids. V was clipped by 3 bases and J by 6 bases, with 9 bases between them. DNA of the CDR3: TGTGCCAGCAGTTTTTCAGGGACTAATTCACCCCTCCACTTT. Protein product: CASSFSGTNSPLHF.

V is TRBV5-6 and J is TRBJ2-3; D possibly corresponds to TRBD2 (6 bases). Trimming took 0 bases from V and 5 from J, leaving 13 bases between them. In germline, CDR1 is SGHDT, CDR2 YYEEEE. This CDR3 has 15 amino acids. CDR3 region: CASSLASAGIDTQYF. As DNA, the CDR3 is TGTGCCAGCAGCTTGGCTAGCGCAGGGATAGATACGCAGTATTTT. Looking up the rest from reference TRBV5-6 and TRBJ2-3 gives the full variable domain: DAGVTQSPTHLIKTRGQQVTLRCSPKSGHDTVSWYQQALGQGPQFIFQYYEEEERQRGNFPDRFSGHQFPNYSSELNVNALLLGDSALYLCASSLASAGIDTQYFGPGTRLTVL.

This clonotype was seen many times. This sequence joins TRBV3-1 and TRBJ2-3; D ambiguous. V lost 1 base to trimming and J lost 4 bases, with 6 bases between them. The CDR3 spans 13 residues. The germline V gene encodes CDR1 LGHDT and CDR2 YNNKEL (reference sequence). This chain's CDR3 is CASSQGPADTQYF. The CDR3 bases are TGTGCCAGCAGCCAAGGTCCGGCAGATACGCAGTATTTT.

A remark on this clonotype: Being one base from a much bigger clone, this may be a read error. The chain joins TRBV11-3 to TRBJ2-7, with 7 positions matching TRBD2. Germline CDR1 is SGHNT and CDR2 is YENEEA. V gave up 5 bases and J gave up 9 bases; unmatched junction bases: 10. This CDR3 has 13 amino acids. The CDR3 loop reads CASSRNEASGQYF. Written as DNA, the CDR3 is TGTGCCAGCAGCCGAAATGAGGCTAGCGGGCAGTACTTC.

The genes are TRBV19 and TRBJ2-7; 10 bases match TRBD1. Germline CDR1 is LNHDA and CDR2 is SQIVND (reference sequence). Trimming at V came to 5 bases and at J to 6 bases, leaving 7 bases not matched to a gene. CDR3 length: 14 amino acids. CDR3 in amino acids: CASSDSGTGVEQYF. In DNA, the CDR3 is TGTGCCAGTAGTGATTCCGGGACAGGGGTCGAGCAGTACTTC.

V gene TRBV3-1 combines with J gene TRBJ2-7, with D perhaps matching TRBD1 or TRBD2 (5 bases each). With 3 bases removed from V and 2 bases from J, the gap between germline ends came to 11 bases. The CDR3 is made up of 14 amino acids. CDR1 and CDR2 (germline): LGHDT, YNNKEL (reference sequence). The CDR3 DNA sequence: TGTGCCAGCAGCCACCGGGGCTCGGCCTACGAGCAGTACTTC. Encoded protein: CASSHRGSAYEQYF.